This TCR beta chain was observed in a study of human CD8 memory T cell subsets. Turning to this clonotype: Its antigen remains unknown.

Production of TCR beta libraries used UMI-labeled 5' RACE as the method. One entry per CDR3 protein, without DNA, is what TCRdb gives after re-calling the 5' RACE reads. With 9,500 to 11,000 distinct CDR3 sequences in the sample, the ten largest clones hold about 14%. In each subset, RNA was taken from duplicate vials, each of 150,000 sorted CD8+ T cells. The CDR3 is 15 amino acids. Germline V gives CDR1 SGHAT, CDR2 FQNNGV. Findings and limits, study-wide: From the Chao1 estimates, stem-like memory T cells appeared to be more diverse than precursor exhausted T cells. Stem-like memory and precursor exhausted T cell populations exhibited comparably high diversity, in distinction to effector memory cells. In terms of chain coverage, this study sequenced T cell receptor beta chains exclusively.

Sequences were obtained from CD8+ T cells from PBMCs. The source is a human donor in good health. The V call is TRBV11-2, the J call TRBJ1-4; TCRdb gives TRBD1 as the D gene, but with no DNA this cannot be confirmed. The CDR3: CASSLGQYLNEKLFF.